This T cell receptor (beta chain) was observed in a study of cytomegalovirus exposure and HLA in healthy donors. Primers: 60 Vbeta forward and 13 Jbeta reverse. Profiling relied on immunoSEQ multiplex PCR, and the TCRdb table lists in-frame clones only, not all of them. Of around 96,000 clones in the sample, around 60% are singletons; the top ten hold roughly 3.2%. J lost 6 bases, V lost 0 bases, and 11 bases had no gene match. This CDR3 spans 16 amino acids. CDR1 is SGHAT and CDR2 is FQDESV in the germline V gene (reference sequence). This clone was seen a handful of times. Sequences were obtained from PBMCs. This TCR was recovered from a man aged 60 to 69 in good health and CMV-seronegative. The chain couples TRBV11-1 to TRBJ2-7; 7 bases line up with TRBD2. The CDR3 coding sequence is TGTGCCAGCAGCTTAGCCCCCGATGGACTAGTAGCCGAGCAGTACTTC. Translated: CASSLAPDGLVAEQYF.